Following are 22 T cell receptor beta chains from one sample sequenced in a study of T cells in Graves' hyperthyroidism and ophthalmopathy. It was RNA transcripts that yielded the amplified TCR beta CDR3 regions. TCR CDR3 underwent first-round RT-PCR with the HTBI primer set. TCRdb redid the calling of the multiplex PCR reads with MiXCR, one entry per CDR3 protein. The sample lists hundreds of thousands of distinct CDR3 sequences, under 20% seen once, with 16% in the top ten. The sample was blood. These receptors were obtained from a woman between 45 and 60 years old with Graves' hyperthyroidism that later progressed to Graves' ophthalmopathy.

This clonotype was counted between two and nine times. The CDR3 is CASSQDRGVGTDTQYF. DNA of the CDR3: TGCGCCAGCAGCCAAGATAGGGGGGTGGGTACAGATACGCAGTATTTT. This sequence joins TRBV4-1 and TRBJ2-3; either TRBD1 or TRBD2 may supply D (6 bases each). The germline V and J ends were trimmed by 0 bases and 3 bases, with 13 bases remaining between them. CDR1 MGHRA and CDR2 YSYEKL come from the germline V gene. The length of the CDR3 is 16 residues.

The rearrangement joins TRBV5-1 to TRBJ2-3; 7 bases are a match to TRBD2. Germline loops: CDR1 SGHRS, CDR2 YFSETQ. The V and J ends lost 4 bases and 0 bases, in that order; junction bases with no gene match: 8. The CDR3 extends over 16 amino acids. The CDR3 DNA reads as TGCGCCAGCAGCGGTACCCTAGCGGCGAGCACAGATACGCAGTATTTT. Its translation: CASSGTLAASTDTQYF.

The V and J genes are TRBV6-5 and TRBJ1-5; D unresolved. The CDR3 loop spans 12 amino acids. V was shortened by 5 bases and J by 8 bases, with 10 bases between the two germline ends. Germline V lookup: CDR1 MNHEY, CDR2 SVGAGI. The CDR3 DNA reads TGTGCCAGCAGTAACGGCAAGGAGCCCCAGCATTTT. It is translated as CASSNGKEPQHF.

The V and J genes are TRBV6-1 and TRBJ1-2; D unclear. Germline CDR1 reads MNHNS; CDR2 reads SASEGT. CDR3 length: 17 amino acids. The ends were cut back, 1 base at V and 6 bases at J, with 21 bases in the middle. The CDR3 DNA reads TGTGCCAGCAGTGAAGGGTCCCGAGGGAGGTCGCTCCATGGCTACACCTTC. It translates to CASSEGSRGRSLHGYTF.

As to this clonotype: A much larger clone is a single base away; this may be a read error. The V gene is TRBV13, the J gene TRBJ1-1; D might be TRBD1 (6 bases). In germline, CDR1 is PRHDT, CDR2 FYEKMQ (reference sequence). This CDR3 region has 15 residues. The CDR3, as DNA: TGTGCCAACAGCCTACACAGGGATTTGCACACTGAAGCTTTCTTT. This sequence encodes CANSLHRDLHTEAFF.

V is TRBV10-2 and J is TRBJ1-5; a possible D gene is TRBD1 (5 bases). Trimming stripped 3 bases from V and 0 bases from J, with 12 bases between. Germline V lookup: CDR1 WSHSY, CDR2 SAAADI. CDR3 length equals 16 residues. CDR3 DNA sequence: TGCGCCAGCAGTGACCCGGGGACCGCTAGCAATCAGCCCCAGCATTTT. This translates into CASSDPGTASNQPQHF.

On this clonotype itself: A much larger clone sits a single nucleotide away, making a read error possible. The J gene is TRBJ1-1, the V gene TRBV5-1, with D perhaps matching TRBD1 (5 bases). Germline V lookup: CDR1 SGHRS, CDR2 YFSETQ. This CDR3 region has 15 residues. The ends were cut back, 1 base at V and 3 bases at J, with 13 bases in the middle. The CDR3 DNA sequence: TGCGCCAGCAGCTTGACGGGGCCTTCGGACACTGAAGCTTTCTTT. Its translation is CASSLTGPSDTEAFF.

On this clonotype: The junction shows a germline mismatch at one end, possibly a read error. The chain links TRBV7-2 to TRBJ2-7, with 11 bases identical to TRBD1. There are 15 residues in the CDR3. CDR1 and CDR2 from the germline V gene are SGHTA and FQGNSA. CDR3 residues: CASSQVGTGGYEQYF. In nucleotides, the CDR3 is TGCGCCAGCAGCCAAGTAGGGACAGGGGGCTACGAGCAGTACTTC.

A few counts support this clonotype. This chain links TRBV19 with TRBJ2-6, with 10 nucleotides matching TRBD1. The J segment lost 1 base and the V segment lost 3 bases, leaving 6 bases of the junction unmatched. In germline, CDR1 is LNHDA, CDR2 SQIVND (reference sequence). The CDR3 is 18 amino acids. CDR3 sequence: CASSIGRQGASGANVLTF. Here the CDR3 DNA reads TGTGCCAGTAGTATTGGGAGACAGGGGGCTTCTGGGGCCAACGTCCTGACTTTC. The variable domain in full, completed from reference TRBV19 and TRBJ2-6, reads DGGITQSPKYLFRKEGQNVTLSCEQNLNHDAMYWYRQDPGQGLRLIYYSQIVNDFQKGDIAEGYSVSREKKESFPLTVTSAQKNPTAFYLCASSIGRQGASGANVLTFGAGSRLTVL.

The gene calls are TRBV7-9 and TRBJ1-6, with no clear D. V lost 5 bases, J lost 3 bases, and 14 bases lay in between. This CDR3 comprises 16 residues. CDR1 is SEHNR and CDR2 is FQNEAQ in the germline V gene (reference sequence). CDR3 in amino acids: CASSHLLDDYNSPLHF. CDR3 DNA: TGTGCCAGCAGCCACCTGCTAGACGACTATAATTCACCCCTCCACTTT.

The chain joins TRBV12-3 or TRBV12-4 to TRBJ2-2; TRBD2 agrees at 11 bases. The CDR3 runs 16 residues. Trimming cost V 4 bases and J 8 bases; bases outside gene matches: 9. CDR3 sequence: CASSYISGGALGELFF. The CDR3, as DNA: TGTGCCAGCAGTTACATTAGCGGGGGGGCTTTGGGGGAGCTGTTTTTT.

The chain couples TRBV20-1 to TRBJ2-5; TRBD1 matches at 7 bases. This CDR3 is 15 amino acids long. Germline assignment: CDR1 DFQATT and CDR2 SNEGSKA (reference sequence). The V segment lost 6 bases and the J segment 5 bases; nucleotides outside the gene matches: 15. This CDR3 reads CSAKQTGFGSETQYF. CDR3 DNA: TGCAGTGCAAAGCAGACAGGGTTTGGGTCGGAGACCCAGTACTTC.

The gene calls are TRBV27 and TRBJ1-5; D perhaps matches TRBD1 (5 bases). The CDR3 runs to 18 residues. CDR1 and CDR2 from the germline V gene are MNHEY and SMNVEV (reference sequence). V lost 7 bases to trimming and J lost 4 bases, with 26 bases between them. For the CDR3, the DNA is TGTGCCAGCATGCCCCCAGGGTCCCCCCTTTTTACTAATCAGCCCCAGCATTTT. This translates into CASMPPGSPLFTNQPQHF.

This chain joins TRBV18 and TRBJ2-4, with D unclear. CDR3 size: 16 residues. With 0 bases removed from V and 1 base from J, the gap between germline ends came to 10 bases. CDR1 is KGHSH, CDR2 LQKENI, per germline. CDR3 in amino acids: CASSPPSGGAKNIQYF. The CDR3 DNA is TGTGCCAGCTCACCACCGTCGGGTGGGGCCAAAAACATTCAGTACTTC.

This CDR3 is CASSLITGQETQYF. CDR3 DNA: TGCGCCAGCAGCTTGATTACAGGACAAGAGACCCAGTACTTC. The chain is built from TRBV5-1 and TRBJ2-5; a weak D match, TRBD1 (5 bases). Germline assignment: CDR1 SGHRS and CDR2 YFSETQ. CDR3 length: 14 amino acids. V was pared by 1 base and J by 2 bases, with 9 bases between.

The chain uses TRBV4-2 and TRBJ2-2; D ambiguous. V lost 4 bases and J lost 2, with 11 bases in between. CDR1 is LGHNA, CDR2 YNFKEQ, per germline. This CDR3 region has 15 residues. The CDR3 DNA follows: TGTGCCAGCAGCCTGGAAGGAGTCAACACCGGGGAGCTGTTTTTT. Its translation: CASSLEGVNTGELFF.

The table lists this clonotype with many counts. The chain links TRBV12-3 or TRBV12-4 to TRBJ2-7; 7 bases map to TRBD1. With 7 bases clipped from V and 5 bases from J, the junction kept 8 bases outside the gene matches. The CDR3 extends over 13 amino acids. CDR3 coding DNA: TGTGCCAGCAAACTCAGGGGGTCGAACGAGCAGTACTTC. Its translation is CASKLRGSNEQYF.

The V and J genes are TRBV11-3 and TRBJ2-5, with TRBD2 matching 11 bases. V was clipped by 5 bases and J by 3 bases; unmatched bases: 5. The CDR3 loop spans 15 amino acids. Germline V gene sequence: CDR1 SGHNT, CDR2 YENEEA. CDR3 DNA: TGTGCCAGCAGCCGCGGGACTAGCGGTAAAGAGACCCAGTACTTC. It encodes CASSRGTSGKETQYF.

In regard to this clonotype: A read error may explain this, as a much larger clone is one base away. The rearrangement joins TRBV28 to TRBJ2-5; 12 nucleotides align to TRBD2. The CDR3 is made up of 15 amino acids. Looked up from germline, CDR1 is MDHEN and CDR2 is SYDVKM. J was trimmed by 9 bases and V by 5 bases; bases with no gene match: 10. The CDR3 region is CASSIPSGGAKAQYF. The CDR3 bases are TGTGCCAGCAGTATCCCTAGCGGGGGGGCGAAGGCCCAGTACTTC.

At least ten counts were recorded for this clonotype. The genes are TRBV11-2 and TRBJ1-1, with D perhaps TRBD1 (6 bases). Germline CDR1 SGHAT, CDR2 FQNNGV. This CDR3 spans 15 amino acids. The V end lost 4 bases, the J end lost 2 bases, and 14 bases lay between the germline ends. The CDR3, as DNA: TGTGCCAGCAGCTCGACACAGGGCCTTAACACTGAAGCTTTCTTT. This sequence encodes CASSSTQGLNTEAFF.

This clonotype has at least ten counts. V usage is TRBV3-1 and J usage is TRBJ2-1; D may be TRBD2 (6 bases). V was cut by 7 bases and J by 12 bases, with 16 bases left in between. The CDR3 has 12 residues. Per germline, CDR1 LGHDT and CDR2 YNNKEL (reference sequence). CDR3 DNA: TGTGCCAGCACCCCCGGGCGCGGGGCGCAGTTCTTC. This gives the protein CASTPGRGAQFF.

Concerning this clonotype itself: An end of the junction does not agree with germline; a read error may underlie this. The V call is TRBV7-7, the J call TRBJ2-1; weak D call: TRBD1 (6 bases). This CDR3 region has 15 residues. In germline, CDR1 is SSHAT, CDR2 FNYEAQ (reference sequence). The CDR3 DNA sequence: TGTGCTAGCATCGATACGGGCGTCAGGGGCCATGAGCAGTTCTTC. This encodes CASIDTGVRGHEQFF.